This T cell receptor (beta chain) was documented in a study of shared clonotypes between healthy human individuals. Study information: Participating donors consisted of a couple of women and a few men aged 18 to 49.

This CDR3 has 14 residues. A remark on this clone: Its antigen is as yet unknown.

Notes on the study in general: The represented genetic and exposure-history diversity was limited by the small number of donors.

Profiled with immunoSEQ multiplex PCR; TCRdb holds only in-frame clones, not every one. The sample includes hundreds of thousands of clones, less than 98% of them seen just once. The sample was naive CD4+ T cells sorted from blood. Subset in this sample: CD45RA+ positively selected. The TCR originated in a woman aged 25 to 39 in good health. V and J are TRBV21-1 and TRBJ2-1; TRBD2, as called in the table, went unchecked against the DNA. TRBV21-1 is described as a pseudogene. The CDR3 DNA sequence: TGTGCCAGCACCAGGGGGCTAGCGGGGAATGAGCAGTTCTTC. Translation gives CASTRGLAGNEQFF.